These 23 T cell receptor beta chains were sequenced from one sample in a study of T cells in Graves' hyperthyroidism and ophthalmopathy. What was amplified from RNA transcripts were TCR beta CDR3 regions. The HTBI primer set was used in a first-round RT-PCR of the TCR CDR3. TCRdb used MiXCR to reprocess the multiplex PCR reads, holding one entry per CDR3 protein. This table has some 500,000 distinct CDR3 sequences, roughly an eighth appearing once. The sequenced sample consisted of blood. Receptor source: a woman younger than 35 with Graves' hyperthyroidism.

This clonotype was seen only a few times. The DNA of the CDR3 is TGTGCCAGCAGCTTGGACAGGGGACTGAGCAGCACTGAAGCTTTCTTT. Translated: CASSLDRGLSSTEAFF. The V gene is TRBV5-6, the J gene TRBJ1-1; 7 bases line up with TRBD1. J gave up 4 bases and V 0 bases, and 9 bases lay outside the gene matches. The germline gives CDR1 SGHDT, CDR2 YYEEEE. This CDR3 spans 16 amino acids.

This clonotype was seen more than once but under ten times. The chain combines TRBV15 with TRBJ2-5; the match to TRBD2 covers 7 bases. Germline values: CDR1 LNHNV, CDR2 YYDKDF (reference sequence). The CDR3 length is 13 residues. V lost 3 bases, J lost 4 bases, and 2 bases stayed unmatched. CDR3 residues: CATSSGRLETQYF. Written as DNA, the CDR3 is TGTGCCACCAGCAGCGGGAGGTTAGAGACCCAGTACTTC.

At least ten counts were recorded for this clonotype. The rearrangement links TRBV15 to TRBJ2-1; D possibly corresponds to TRBD1 (6 bases). Trimming cost V 0 bases and J 4 bases, with 10 bases left between them. This CDR3 spans 15 amino acids. Per the germline V gene, CDR1 is LNHNV and CDR2 is YYDKDF (reference sequence). The CDR3 protein is CATSRETGGYNEQFF. The DNA for the CDR3 is TGTGCCACCAGCAGAGAGACAGGAGGATACAATGAGCAGTTCTTC.

Comments on this clonotype: A much larger clonotype is one base distant, so this may be a read error. The genes are TRBV30 and TRBJ2-3, with a tentative D call TRBD1 (5 bases). Looked up from germline, CDR1 is GTSNPN and CDR2 is SVGIG (reference sequence). This CDR3 contains 14 residues. CDR3 sequence (DNA): TGTGCCTGGAGTGTCGGGCTCACGACAGATACGCAGTGTTTT. Translating it yields CAWSVGLTTDTQCF.

There are a few counts of this clonotype. The chain recombines TRBV7-3 with TRBJ2-1; maybe TRBD2 (6 bases). The CDR3 length is 16 residues. Germline V lookup: CDR1 SGHTA, CDR2 FQGTGA. Trimming shortened V by 5 bases and J by 3 bases, and 17 bases separated the two germline ends. CDR3 sequence reads: CASSLTRGSLYNEQFF. CDR3 DNA sequence: TGTGCCAGCAGCCTGACTAGAGGCTCTCTCTACAATGAGCAGTTCTTC. Variable domain in full (rest from reference TRBV7-3 and TRBJ2-1): GAGVSQTPSNKVTEKGKYVELRCDPISGHTALYWYRQSLGQGPEFLIYFQGTGAADDSGLPNDRFFAVRPEGSVSTLKIQRTERGDSAVYLCASSLTRGSLYNEQFFGPGTRLTVL.

A few counts support this clonotype. The chain combines TRBV30 with TRBJ1-2; D is uncertain. Trimming shortened V by 5 bases and J by 7 bases, and 14 bases separated the two germline ends. Germline values: CDR1 GTSNPN, CDR2 SVGIG (reference sequence). CDR3 size: 12 residues. The DNA of the CDR3 is TGTGCCTGGGGTCCTAGTGGGCTTGGCTACACCTTC. Translated: CAWGPSGLGYTF.

The chain uses TRBV27 and TRBJ2-3, with 7 nucleotides matching TRBD2. After removal of 5 bases from V and 2 bases from J, the junction contained 7 bases not matched to a gene. Per germline, CDR1 MNHEY and CDR2 SMNVEV (reference sequence). This CDR3 contains 15 residues. The CDR3 loop is CASSVERGYTDTQYF. In nucleotides, the CDR3 is TGTGCCAGCAGTGTCGAGCGGGGATACACAGATACGCAGTATTTT.

This clonotype was recorded many times. The V and J genes are TRBV7-2 and TRBJ1-6; TRBD1 matches 8 bases. CDR3 length: 15 amino acids. The V gene's germline CDR1 is SGHTA and CDR2 FQGNSA. With 3 bases clipped from V and 6 bases from J, the junction kept 4 bases outside the gene matches. The CDR3: CASSLDRAINSPLHF. The CDR3 nucleotides are TGTGCCAGCAGCTTGGACAGGGCCATTAATTCACCCCTCCACTTT. Full variable domain (missing parts from reference TRBV7-2 and TRBJ1-6): GAGVSQSPSNKVTEKGKDVELRCDPISGHTALYWYRQSLGQGLEFLIYFQGNSAPDKSGLPSDRFSAERTGGSVSTLTIQRTQQEDSAVYLCASSLDRAINSPLHFGNGTRLTVT.

The chain recombines TRBV6-1 with TRBJ1-2; D is undetermined. V lost 7 bases and J lost 2, with 17 bases in between. The CDR3 has 15 residues. CDR1 is MNHNS, CDR2 SASEGT, per germline. The CDR3 DNA follows: TGTGCCAGCAACGAAGGGCAGCTCTTGAACTATGGCTACACCTTC. Its translation: CASNEGQLLNYGYTF.

This clonotype was detected many times. This chain joins TRBV24-1 and TRBJ2-6; D uncertain. The germline gives CDR1 KGHDR, CDR2 SFDVKD. Trimming removed 5 bases at V and 0 bases at J, with 10 bases between. CDR3 size: 16 residues. The CDR3 nucleotides read TGTGCCACCAGTGCGAAAATTCCCTCTGGGGCCAACGTCCTGACTTTC. Its protein is CATSAKIPSGANVLTF.

This clonotype was seen repeatedly, ten times or more. The J gene is TRBJ2-2, the V gene TRBV24-1; 8 positions agree with TRBD1. With 9 bases clipped from V and 4 bases from J, the junction kept 6 bases outside the gene matches. This CDR3 has 14 residues. The germline V gene has CDR1 KGHDR and CDR2 SFDVKD. The CDR3 is CATGSDRATGELFF. CDR3 DNA sequence: TGTGCCACCGGCTCGGACAGGGCCACCGGGGAGCTGTTTTTT.

This clonotype was seen many times. This chain links TRBV11-2 with TRBJ1-2, with 8 bases aligning to TRBD1. There are 17 residues in the CDR3. J was trimmed by 4 bases and V by 2 bases; bases with no gene match: 12. The germline V gene has CDR1 SGHAT and CDR2 FQNNGV. CDR3 sequence: CASSLRPQTGDVYGYTF. The DNA for the CDR3 is TGTGCCAGCAGCTTACGGCCCCAGACAGGGGACGTCTATGGCTACACCTTC.

V and J are TRBV20-1 and TRBJ2-7; 12 bases are a match to TRBD2. Germline values: CDR1 DFQATT, CDR2 SNEGSKA (reference sequence). Trimming removed 0 bases from V and 4 bases from J; junction bases left unmatched: 10. CDR3 size: 17 residues. CDR3 coding DNA: TGCAGTGCTAGAGATTTACTCGGACTAGCGGGATCGTACGAGCAGTACTTC. Translating gives CSARDLLGLAGSYEQYF.

This clonotype was observed at least ten times. This chain connects TRBV24-1 to TRBJ1-6, with unresolved D. The CDR3 has 17 amino acids. Germline V gene lookup returns CDR1 KGHDR and CDR2 SFDVKD. V was clipped by 4 bases and J by 2 bases, with 14 bases between them. As DNA, the CDR3 is TGTGCCACCAGTGAATTGAAAGTGGGCGCCTATAATTCACCCCTCCACTTT. Its protein is CATSELKVGAYNSPLHF.

The chain is built from TRBV20-1 and TRBJ1-5, with D possibly being TRBD1 (5 bases). The CDR3 covers 15 residues. Germline CDR1 is DFQATT and CDR2 is SNEGSKA (reference sequence). V shed 0 bases and J shed 3 bases, with 12 bases lying between them. DNA for the CDR3: TGCAGTGCTAGAGATTCAGGGCAGTACAATCAGCCCCAGCATTTT. Residues: CSARDSGQYNQPQHF.

This clonotype has just a few counts. The chain links TRBV28 to TRBJ2-3; D could derive from TRBD1 or TRBD2 (5 bases each). Germline CDR1 MDHEN, CDR2 SYDVKM. The CDR3 covers 11 residues. Trimming shortened V by 8 bases and J by 6 bases, and 9 bases separated the two germline ends. CDR3 bases: TGTGCCAGCCCCCGGGGCGATACGCAGTATTTT. Its translation is CASPRGDTQYF.

This clonotype was seen many times. The chain links TRBV12-3 or TRBV12-4 to TRBJ2-2, with TRBD2 matching over 10 bases. The CDR3 runs 18 residues. V lost 1 base to trimming and J lost 3 bases; unmatched junction nucleotides: 8. The CDR3 loop reads CASSLESSGRGDTGELFF. The CDR3 region has the DNA TGTGCCAGCAGTTTAGAGTCTAGCGGGAGAGGGGACACCGGGGAGCTGTTTTTT.

A note on this clonotype: At one boundary the junction diverges from the germline segment, which might be a read error. The chain uses TRBV9 and TRBJ2-4, with D perhaps matching TRBD1 (6 bases). The CDR3 totals 16 residues. Germline V lookup: CDR1 SGDLS, CDR2 YYNGEE. This CDR3 is CASSRSTGIAKNIRYF. As DNA, the CDR3 is TGTGCCAGCAGCCGTTCAACAGGGATAGCCAAAAACATTCGGTACTTC. Full variable domain (rest looked up from reference TRBV9 and TRBJ2-4): DSGVTQTPKHLITATGQRVTLRCSPRSGDLSVYWYQQSLDQGLQFLIQYYNGEERAKGNILERFSAQQFPDLHSELNLSSLELGDSALYFCASSRSTGIAKNIRYFGAGTRLSVL.

The chain recombines TRBV13 with TRBJ2-7; D gene uncertain. The CDR3 loop spans 13 amino acids. Trimming shortened V by 4 bases and J by 4 bases, and 11 bases separated the two germline ends. Germline V lookup: CDR1 PRHDT, CDR2 FYEKMQ (reference sequence). As DNA, the CDR3 is TGTGCCAGCAGCTCCACGAACAGATACGAGCAGTACTTC. Its translation: CASSSTNRYEQYF.

Ten or more counts support this clonotype. This chain connects TRBV27 to TRBJ1-6; a possible D gene is TRBD1 (5 bases). Germline V CDR1 and CDR2: MNHEY, SMNVEV (reference sequence). Trimming cost V 3 bases and J 10 bases, with 13 bases left between them. This CDR3 comprises 14 residues. For the CDR3, the DNA is TGTGCCAGCAGTTTCAGGCAGGGACTATCACCCCTCCACTTT. Protein: CASSFRQGLSPLHF.

This clonotype was counted at least ten times. The chain employs TRBV7-9 and TRBJ2-7, with D possibly matching TRBD1 (8 bases). V dropped 3 bases and J dropped 4 bases, with 13 bases sitting between them. CDR1 and CDR2 from the germline V gene are SEHNR and FQNEAQ (reference sequence). This CDR3 is built from 14 residues. The DNA for the CDR3 is TGTGCCAGCAGCTTCGGACAGGGAGGGTACGAGCAGTACGTC. It encodes CASSFGQGGYEQYV.

This clonotype has a count of ten or more. This chain links TRBV11-2 with TRBJ1-1; tentative D call: TRBD1 (5 bases). Germline CDR1 is SGHAT and CDR2 is FQNNGV. This CDR3 comprises 15 residues. Trimming stripped 6 bases from V and 3 bases from J, with 17 bases between. CDR3 amino acids: CASSPPGTEYTEAFF. CDR3 DNA sequence: TGTGCCAGCAGTCCCCCCGGGACCGAGTACACTGAAGCTTTCTTT.

This clonotype appeared a few times. This chain uses TRBV10-3 with TRBJ2-2, with 9 bases fitting TRBD1. CDR1 is ENHRY, CDR2 SYGVKD, per germline. Germline trimming cut 6 bases from V and 5 bases from J; bases unmatched to any gene: 13. The CDR3 consists of 17 residues. CDR3 nucleotides: TGTGCCATCAGCACCCAGTCTGGGACAGGGTTAACCGGGGAGCTGTTTTTT. Translating it yields CAISTQSGTGLTGELFF.